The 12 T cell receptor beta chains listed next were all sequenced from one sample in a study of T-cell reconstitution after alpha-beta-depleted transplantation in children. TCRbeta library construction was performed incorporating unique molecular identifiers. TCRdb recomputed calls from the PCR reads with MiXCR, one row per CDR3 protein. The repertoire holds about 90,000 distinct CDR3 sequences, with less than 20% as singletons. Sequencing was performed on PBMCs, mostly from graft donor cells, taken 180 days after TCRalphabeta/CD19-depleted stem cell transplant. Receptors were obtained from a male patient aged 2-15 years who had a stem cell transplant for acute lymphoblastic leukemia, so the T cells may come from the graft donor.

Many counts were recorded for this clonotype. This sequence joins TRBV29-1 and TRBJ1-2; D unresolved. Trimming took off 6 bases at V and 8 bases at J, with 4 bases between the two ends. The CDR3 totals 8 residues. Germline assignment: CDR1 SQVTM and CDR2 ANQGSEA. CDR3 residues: CSVDGYTF. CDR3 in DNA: TGCAGCGTGGACGGCTACACCTTC.

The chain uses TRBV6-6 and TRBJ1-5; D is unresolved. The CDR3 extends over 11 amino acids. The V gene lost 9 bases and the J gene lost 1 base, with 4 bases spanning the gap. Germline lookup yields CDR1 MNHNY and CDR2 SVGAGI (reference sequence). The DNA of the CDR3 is TGTGCCAGTAGCAGCAATCAGCCCCAGCATTTT. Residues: CASSSNQPQHF.

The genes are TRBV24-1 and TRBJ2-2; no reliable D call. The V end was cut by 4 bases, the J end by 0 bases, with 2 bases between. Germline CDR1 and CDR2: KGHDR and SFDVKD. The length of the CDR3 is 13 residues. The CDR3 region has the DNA TGTGCCACCAGTGACCCGAACACCGGGGAGCTGTTTTTT. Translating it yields CATSDPNTGELFF.

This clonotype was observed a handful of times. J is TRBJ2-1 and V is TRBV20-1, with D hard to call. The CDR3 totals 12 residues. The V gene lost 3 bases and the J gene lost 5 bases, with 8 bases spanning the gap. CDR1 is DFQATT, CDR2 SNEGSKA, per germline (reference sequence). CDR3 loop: CSASRKNNEQFF. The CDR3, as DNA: TGCAGTGCTAGCAGAAAAAACAATGAGCAGTTCTTC.

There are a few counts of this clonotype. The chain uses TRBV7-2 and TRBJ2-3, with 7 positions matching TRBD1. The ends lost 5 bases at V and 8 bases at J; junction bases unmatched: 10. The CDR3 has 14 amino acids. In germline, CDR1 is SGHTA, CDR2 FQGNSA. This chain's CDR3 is CASSPQGETGTQYF. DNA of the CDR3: TGTGCCAGCAGCCCCCAGGGGGAAACGGGTACGCAGTATTTT.

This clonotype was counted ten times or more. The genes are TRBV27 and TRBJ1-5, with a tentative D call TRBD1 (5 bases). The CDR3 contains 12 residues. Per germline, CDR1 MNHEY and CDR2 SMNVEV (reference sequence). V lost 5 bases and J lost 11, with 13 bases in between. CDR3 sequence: CASSRGGGTQHF. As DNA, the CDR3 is TGTGCCAGCAGTCGGGGCGGGGGGACCCAGCATTTT.

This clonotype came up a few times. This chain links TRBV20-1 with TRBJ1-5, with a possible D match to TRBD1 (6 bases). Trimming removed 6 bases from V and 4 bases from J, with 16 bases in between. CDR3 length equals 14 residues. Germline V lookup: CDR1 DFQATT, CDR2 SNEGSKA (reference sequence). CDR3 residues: CSASGEAGNQPQHF. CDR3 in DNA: TGCAGTGCGTCAGGGGAGGCAGGGAATCAGCCCCAGCATTTT.

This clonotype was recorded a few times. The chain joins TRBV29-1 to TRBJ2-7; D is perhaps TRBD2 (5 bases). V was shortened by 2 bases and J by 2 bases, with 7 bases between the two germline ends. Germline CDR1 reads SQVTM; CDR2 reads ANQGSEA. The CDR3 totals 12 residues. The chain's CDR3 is CSVETGAYEQYF. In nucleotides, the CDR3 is TGCAGCGTTGAAACCGGGGCCTACGAGCAGTACTTC.

The CDR3 DNA is TGTGCCAGCAGCTTGGGTGGGACAGGGGGGAACACTGAAGCTTTCTTT. It yields the protein CASSLGGTGGNTEAFF. The gene calls are TRBV5-4 and TRBJ1-1, with TRBD1 identical over 11 bases. The CDR3 consists of 16 residues. Germline CDR1 is SGHNT and CDR2 is YYREEE (reference sequence). V shed 0 bases, J shed 1 base, and the junction held 2 bases outside the gene matches. Full variable domain (remainder filled in from reference TRBV5-4 and TRBJ1-1): ETGVTQSPTHLIKTRGQQVTLRCSSQSGHNTVSWYQQALGQGPQFIFQYYREEENGRGNFPPRFSGLQFPNYSSELNVNALELDDSALYLCASSLGGTGGNTEAFFGQGTRLTVV.

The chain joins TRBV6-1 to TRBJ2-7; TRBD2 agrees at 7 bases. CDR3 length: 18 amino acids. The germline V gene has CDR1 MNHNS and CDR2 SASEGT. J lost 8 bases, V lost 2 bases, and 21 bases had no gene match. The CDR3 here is CASSERAGELSPISKQYF. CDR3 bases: TGTGCCAGCAGTGAAAGGGCGGGAGAATTATCCCCCATCTCTAAGCAGTACTTC.

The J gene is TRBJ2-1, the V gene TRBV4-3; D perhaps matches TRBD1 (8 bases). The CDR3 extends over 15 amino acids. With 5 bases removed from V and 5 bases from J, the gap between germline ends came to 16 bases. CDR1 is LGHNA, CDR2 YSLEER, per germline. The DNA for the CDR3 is TGCGCCAGCAGCTTCGACAGGGGAGGGGACAATGAGCAGTTCTTC. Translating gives CASSFDRGGDNEQFF.

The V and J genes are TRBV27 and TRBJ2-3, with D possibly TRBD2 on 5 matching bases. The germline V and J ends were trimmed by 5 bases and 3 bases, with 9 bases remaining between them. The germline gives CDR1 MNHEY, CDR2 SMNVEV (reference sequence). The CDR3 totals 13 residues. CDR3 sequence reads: CASSPLDTDTQYF. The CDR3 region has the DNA TGTGCCAGCAGTCCACTAGATACAGATACGCAGTATTTT.